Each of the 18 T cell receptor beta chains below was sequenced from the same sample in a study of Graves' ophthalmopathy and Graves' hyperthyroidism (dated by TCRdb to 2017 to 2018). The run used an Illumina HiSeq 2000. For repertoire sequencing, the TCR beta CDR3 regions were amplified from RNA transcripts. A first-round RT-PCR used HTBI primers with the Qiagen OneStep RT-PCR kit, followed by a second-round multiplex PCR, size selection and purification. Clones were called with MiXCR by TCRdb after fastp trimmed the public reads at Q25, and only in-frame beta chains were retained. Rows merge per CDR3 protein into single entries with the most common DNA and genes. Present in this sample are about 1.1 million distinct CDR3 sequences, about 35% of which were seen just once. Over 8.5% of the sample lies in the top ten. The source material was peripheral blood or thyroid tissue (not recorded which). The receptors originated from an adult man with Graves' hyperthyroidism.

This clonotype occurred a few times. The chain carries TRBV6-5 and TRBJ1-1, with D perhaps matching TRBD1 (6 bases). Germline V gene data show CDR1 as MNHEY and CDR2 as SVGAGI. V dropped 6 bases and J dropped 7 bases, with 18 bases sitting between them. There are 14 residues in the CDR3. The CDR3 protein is CASRFLSGAGEAFF. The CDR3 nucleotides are TGTGCCAGCAGATTCCTGTCGGGGGCTGGTGAAGCTTTCTTT.

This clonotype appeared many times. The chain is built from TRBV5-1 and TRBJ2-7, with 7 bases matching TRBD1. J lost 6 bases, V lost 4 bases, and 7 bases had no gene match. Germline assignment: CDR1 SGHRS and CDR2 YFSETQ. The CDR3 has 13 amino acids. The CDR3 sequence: CASSQRGTAEQYF. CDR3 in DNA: TGCGCCAGCAGCCAGAGAGGGACAGCCGAGCAGTACTTC.

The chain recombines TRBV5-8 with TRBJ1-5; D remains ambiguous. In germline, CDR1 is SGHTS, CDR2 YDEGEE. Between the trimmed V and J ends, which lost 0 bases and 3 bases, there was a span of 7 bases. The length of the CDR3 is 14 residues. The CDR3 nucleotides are TGTGCCAGCAGCTTGGAAGACCTCAATCAGCCCCAGCATTTT. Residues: CASSLEDLNQPQHF.

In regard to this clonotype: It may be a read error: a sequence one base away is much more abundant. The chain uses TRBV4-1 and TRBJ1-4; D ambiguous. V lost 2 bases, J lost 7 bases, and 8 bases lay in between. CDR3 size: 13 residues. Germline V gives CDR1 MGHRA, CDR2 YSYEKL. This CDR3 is CASSQPRAEKLFF. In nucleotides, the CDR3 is TGCGCCAGCAGCCAACCCAGAGCTGAAAAACTGTTTTTT.

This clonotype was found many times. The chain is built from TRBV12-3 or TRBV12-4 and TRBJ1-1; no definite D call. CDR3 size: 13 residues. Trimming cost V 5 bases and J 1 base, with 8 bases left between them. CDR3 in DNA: TGTGCCAGCAGTACGAACAAGAACACTGAAGCTTTCTTT. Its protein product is CASSTNKNTEAFF.

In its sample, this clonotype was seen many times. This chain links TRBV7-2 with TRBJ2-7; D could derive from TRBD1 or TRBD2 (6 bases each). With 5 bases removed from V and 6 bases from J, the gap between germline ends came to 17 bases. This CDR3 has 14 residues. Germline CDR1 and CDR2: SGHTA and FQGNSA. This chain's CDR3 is CASSPRGGHSEQYF. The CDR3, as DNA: TGTGCCAGCAGCCCGCGAGGGGGGCACTCCGAGCAGTACTTC. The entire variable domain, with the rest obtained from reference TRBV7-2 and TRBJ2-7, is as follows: GAGVSQSPSNKVTEKGKDVELRCDPISGHTALYWYRQSLGQGLEFLIYFQGNSAPDKSGLPSDRFSAERTGGSVSTLTIQRTQQEDSAVYLCASSPRGGHSEQYFGPGTRLTVT.

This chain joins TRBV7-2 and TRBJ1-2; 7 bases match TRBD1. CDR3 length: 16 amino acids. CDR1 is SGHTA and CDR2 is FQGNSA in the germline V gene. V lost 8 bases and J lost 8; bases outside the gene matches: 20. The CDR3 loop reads CASGRSKRQGLAGYTF. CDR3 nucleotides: TGTGCCAGCGGACGGTCCAAAAGACAGGGTCTTGCAGGCTACACCTTC.

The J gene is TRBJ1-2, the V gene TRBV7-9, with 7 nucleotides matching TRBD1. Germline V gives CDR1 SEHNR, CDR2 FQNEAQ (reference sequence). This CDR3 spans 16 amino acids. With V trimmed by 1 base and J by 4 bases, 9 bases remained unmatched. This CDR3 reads CASSLVRTGFSYGYTF. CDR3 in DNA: TGTGCCAGCAGCTTAGTACGGACAGGTTTTAGCTATGGCTACACCTTC.

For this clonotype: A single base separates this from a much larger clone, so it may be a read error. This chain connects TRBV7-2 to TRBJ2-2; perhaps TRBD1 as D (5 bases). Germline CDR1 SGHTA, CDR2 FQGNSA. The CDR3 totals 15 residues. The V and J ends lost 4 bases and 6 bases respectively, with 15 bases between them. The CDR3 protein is CASSSDPTDAGELFF. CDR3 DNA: TGTGCCAGCAGCTCCGACCCGACAGATGCCGGGGAGCTGTTTTTT.

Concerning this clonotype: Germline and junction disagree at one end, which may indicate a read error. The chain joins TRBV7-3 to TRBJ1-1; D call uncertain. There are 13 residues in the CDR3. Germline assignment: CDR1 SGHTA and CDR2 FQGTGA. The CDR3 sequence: CASSITVDTEAFF. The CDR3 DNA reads TGTGCCAGCAGCATAACAGTCGACACTGAAGCTTTCTTT.

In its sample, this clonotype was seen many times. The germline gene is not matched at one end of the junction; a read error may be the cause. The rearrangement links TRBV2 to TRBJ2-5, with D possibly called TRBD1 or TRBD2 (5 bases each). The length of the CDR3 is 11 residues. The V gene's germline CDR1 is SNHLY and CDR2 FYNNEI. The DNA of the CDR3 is TGCGCCAGCAGTGAGGGGGAGACCCAGTACTTC. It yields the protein CASSEGETQYF.

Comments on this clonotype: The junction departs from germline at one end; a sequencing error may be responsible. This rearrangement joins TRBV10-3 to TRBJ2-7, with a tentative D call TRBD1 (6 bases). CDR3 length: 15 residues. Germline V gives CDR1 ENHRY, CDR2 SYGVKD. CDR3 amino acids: CASSYLAGTWREQYF. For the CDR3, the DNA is TGTGCCAGCAGTTATCTGGCAGGGACATGGCGCGAGCAGTACTTC.

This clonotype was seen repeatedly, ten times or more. The CDR3 loop reads CASSWRVQDKAFF. The CDR3 DNA is TGTGCCAGCAGCTGGAGAGTCCAAGATAAAGCTTTCTTT. The chain couples TRBV7-2 to TRBJ1-1; D unclear. CDR3 length: 13 residues. The germline V gene has CDR1 SGHTA and CDR2 FQGNSA. Trimming cost V 4 bases and J 9 bases, with 15 bases left between them.

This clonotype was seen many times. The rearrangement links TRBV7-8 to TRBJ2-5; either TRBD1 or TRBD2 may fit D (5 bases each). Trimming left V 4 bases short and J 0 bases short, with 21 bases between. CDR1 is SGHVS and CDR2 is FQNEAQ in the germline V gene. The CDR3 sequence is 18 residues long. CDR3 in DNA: TGTGCCAGCAGCTCTTCGTTTGTTAGGGGACGGTACCAAGAGACCCAGTACTTC. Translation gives CASSSSFVRGRYQETQYF.

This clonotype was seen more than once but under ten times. CDR3 bases: TGTGCCAGCAGCTTAAGGGTTTCAGGAAACACCATATATTTT. Its translation is CASSLRVSGNTIYF. This chain joins TRBV7-2 and TRBJ1-3; D gene unclear. The length of the CDR3 is 14 residues. The V and J ends lost 2 bases and 4 bases respectively, with 9 bases between them. CDR1 is SGHTA, CDR2 FQGNSA, per germline.

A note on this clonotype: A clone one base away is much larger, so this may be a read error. The CDR3 loop is CVSTPGTDQETQYF. CDR3 DNA sequence: TGTGTCAGCACCCCGGGGACAGACCAAGAGACCCAGTACTTC. The chain recombines TRBV7-3 with TRBJ2-5; 7 nucleotides line up with TRBD1. Germline V lookup: CDR1 SGHTA, CDR2 FQGTGA. The CDR3 totals 14 residues.

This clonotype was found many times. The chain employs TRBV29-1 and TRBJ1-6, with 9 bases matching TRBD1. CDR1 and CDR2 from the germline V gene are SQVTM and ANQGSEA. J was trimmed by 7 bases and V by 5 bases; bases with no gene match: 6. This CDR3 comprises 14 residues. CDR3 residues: CSVSMTGGNSPLHF. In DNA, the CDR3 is TGCAGCGTTTCGATGACAGGGGGAAATTCACCCCTCCACTTT.

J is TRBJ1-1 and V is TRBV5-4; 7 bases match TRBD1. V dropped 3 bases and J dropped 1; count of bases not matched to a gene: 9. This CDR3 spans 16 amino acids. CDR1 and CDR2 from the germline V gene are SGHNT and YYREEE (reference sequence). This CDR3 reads CASSSVPGQRNTEAFF. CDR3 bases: TGTGCCAGCAGCTCTGTCCCGGGACAGCGGAACACTGAAGCTTTCTTT.